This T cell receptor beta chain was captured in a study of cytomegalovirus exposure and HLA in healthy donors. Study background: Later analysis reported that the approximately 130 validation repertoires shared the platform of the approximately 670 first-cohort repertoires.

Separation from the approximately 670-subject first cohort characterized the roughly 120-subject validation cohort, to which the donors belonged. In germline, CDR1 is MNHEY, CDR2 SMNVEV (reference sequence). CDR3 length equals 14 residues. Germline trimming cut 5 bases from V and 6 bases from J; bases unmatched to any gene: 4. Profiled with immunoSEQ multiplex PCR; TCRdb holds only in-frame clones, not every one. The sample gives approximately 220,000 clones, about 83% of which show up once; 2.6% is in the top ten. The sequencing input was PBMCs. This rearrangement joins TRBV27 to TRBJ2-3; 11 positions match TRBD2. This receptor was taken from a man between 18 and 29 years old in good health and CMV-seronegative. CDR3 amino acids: CASSISGRDDTQYF. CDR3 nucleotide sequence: TGTGCCAGCAGTATTAGCGGGAGGGATGATACGCAGTATTTT.